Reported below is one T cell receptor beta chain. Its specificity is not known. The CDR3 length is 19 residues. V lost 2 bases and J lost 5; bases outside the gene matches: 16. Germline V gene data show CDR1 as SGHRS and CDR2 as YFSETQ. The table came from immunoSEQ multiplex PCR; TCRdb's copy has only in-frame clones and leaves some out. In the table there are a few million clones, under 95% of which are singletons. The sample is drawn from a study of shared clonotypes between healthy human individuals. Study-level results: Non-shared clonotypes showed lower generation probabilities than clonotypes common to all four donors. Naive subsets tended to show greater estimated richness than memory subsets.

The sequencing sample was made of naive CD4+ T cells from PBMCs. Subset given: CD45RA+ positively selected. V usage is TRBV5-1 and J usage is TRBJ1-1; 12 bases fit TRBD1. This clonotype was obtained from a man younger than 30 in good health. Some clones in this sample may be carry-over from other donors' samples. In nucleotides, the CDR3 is TGCGCCAGCAGCTTCGGGACAGGGGGCAAGGAGCGTTTGGGGACTGAAGCTTTCTTT. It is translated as CASSFGTGGKERLGTEAFF. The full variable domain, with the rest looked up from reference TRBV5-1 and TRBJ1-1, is KAGVTQTPRYLIKTRGQQVTLSCSPISGHRSVSWYQQTPGQGLQFLFEYFSETQRNKGNFPGRFSGRQFSNSRSEMNVSTLELGDSALYLCASSFGTGGKERLGTEAFFGQGTRLTVV.